The present T cell receptor beta chain was sequenced within a study of response to subunit inactivated influenza vaccine. General study findings and limits: That few new T cells are recruited by each seasonal influenza vaccination was the authors' suggestion.

In TCRdb, the RT-PCR reads were re-called with MiXCR into one record per CDR3 protein. Here the sample spans over 400,000 distinct CDR3 sequences, roughly 9.8% being singletons. This CDR3 region has 16 residues. Germline V CDR1 and CDR2: SGHTA, FQGNSA. V was clipped by 4 bases and J by 2 bases; unmatched bases: 8. As for this clonotype: The antigen is undetermined.

The rearrangement links TRBV7-2 to TRBJ2-3; 8 bases match TRBD2. The clonotype was recovered from a man aged 50 to 60 who received an inactivated influenza vaccine. Sequencing used PBMCs from blood, obtained more than 35 days after vaccination. In nucleotides, the CDR3 is TGTGCCAGCAGCTCCCATAGCGGGACGGTCACAGATACGCAGTATTTT. This encodes CASSSHSGTVTDTQYF. The variable domain in full, with the rest retrieved from reference TRBV7-2 and TRBJ2-3, is GAGVSQSPSNKVTEKGKDVELRCDPISGHTALYWYRQSLGQGLEFLIYFQGNSAPDKSGLPSDRFSAERTGGSVSTLTIQRTQQEDSAVYLCASSSHSGTVTDTQYFGPGTRLTVL.